A selection of T cell receptor beta chains follows, all from one sample in a study of technical replicates of blood from a few donors. Libraries were prepared by immunoSEQ multiplex PCR; TCRdb keeps only in-frame clonotypes and omits some of them. This table has about 61,000 clones, about 96% appearing once. What was sequenced was T cells isolated from PBMCs. The receptors come from a human donor in good health. CDR3s leave out the opening cysteine and the closing phenylalanine or tryptophan.

V	CDR3
TRBV27	ASSLKGTGIYEQY
TRBV7-9	ASSIMRGSNYGYT
TRBV20-1	SATPQSI
TRBV28	ASSPNRYEQY
TRBV7-9	ASSLTETYEQY
TRBV5-1	ASSLGLAGGRQETQY
TRBV11-2	ASSQQRTVGEKLF
TRBV5-1	ASSPGDQSTDTQY
TRBV7-9	ASSLSSGPGASYNEQF
TRBV2	ASRRGQANTEAF
TRBV20-1	SLTGSEQY
TRBV5-1	ASNEQGFTEAF
TRBV6-1	ASSESTLSLTYEQY
TRBV7-9	ASTQRRELF
TRBV12-5	ASGLELAGPAS
TRBV7-9	ASSSYRPGPRRDSYEQY
TRBV6-1	ASSPTGAGNTEAF
TRBV2	ASRPRQIRETQY
TRBV5-1	ASSLTGLAGVFADTQY
TRBV6-1	ASSEVWTVLGVWTQY
TRBV2	ASSKLRGQGTQY
TRBV7-3	ASSLTGPGKVPSGYT
TRBV19	ASSIAGDLFGETQY
TRBV7-6	ASSTGLAVIY
TRBV29-1	SVETIGQGSYGYT
TRBV28	ASSLWRQGIYEQY
TRBV5-1	ASSLAPGQKTDTQY
TRBV28	ASIAGVQETQY
TRBV9	ASSIGTELYGYT
TRBV4-1	ASSQVIGGTYEQY
TRBV11-3	ASSHRDTTNYEQY
TRBV27	ASSPHSPTSSYEQY
TRBV6-6	ASSQTRTGEGGGYT
TRBV5-1	ASAMGQDNEKLF
TRBV11-2	ASSLDSFTEAF
TRBV7-3	ASSLSASGGQETQY
TRBV7-9	ASSPGTRYNEQF
TRBV28	ASSLLIAGELF
TRBV5-8	ASSLGQGNQETQY
TRBV29-1	SEYSQSRNEQF
TRBV6-5	ASRKRQGAQYEQY
TRBV5-1	ASSMQQGRGGFEAF
TRBV21-1	ASSTSSRSGWSYEQY
TRBV29-1	SVGAWWGQGYT
TRBV30	AWSRGTGRGIGNTIY
TRBV28	ASGSDRDRGEAF
TRBV7-9	ASSPELSGVRTQAEAF
TRBV4-2	ASSPVQGPSYEQY
TRBV27	ASSFGGIGNTIY
TRBV2	ASSPGRSNQPQH
TRBV5-1	ASSLGGGTEAF
TRBV18	ASSPEWGLAGGQYNEQF
TRBV21-1	ASSKTEETQY
TRBV5-1	ASSVGQMNTEAF
TRBV20-1	SAVSNYGYT